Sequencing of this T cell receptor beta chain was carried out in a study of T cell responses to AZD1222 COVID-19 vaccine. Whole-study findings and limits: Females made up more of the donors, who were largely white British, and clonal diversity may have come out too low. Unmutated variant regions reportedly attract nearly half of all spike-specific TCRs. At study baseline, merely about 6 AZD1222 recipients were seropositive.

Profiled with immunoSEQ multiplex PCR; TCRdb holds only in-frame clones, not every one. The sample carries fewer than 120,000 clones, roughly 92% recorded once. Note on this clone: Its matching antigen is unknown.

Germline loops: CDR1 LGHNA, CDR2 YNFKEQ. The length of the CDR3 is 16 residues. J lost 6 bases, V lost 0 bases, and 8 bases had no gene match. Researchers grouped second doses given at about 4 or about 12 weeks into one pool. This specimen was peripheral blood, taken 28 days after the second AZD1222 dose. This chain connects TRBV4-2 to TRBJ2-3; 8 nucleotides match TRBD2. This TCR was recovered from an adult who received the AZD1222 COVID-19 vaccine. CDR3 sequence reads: CASSQDQSGGRDTQYF. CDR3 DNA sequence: TGTGCCAGCAGCCAAGATCAGTCGGGGGGGCGGGATACGCAGTATTTT.